This T cell receptor (beta chain) derives from a study of OX40 agonist ivuxolimab in advanced cancers. Study-wide background: Allowance was made for prior anti-PD-1, anti-PD-L1 or anti-CTLA-4 therapy, and roughly 40% had some.

With baseline, cycle 4 day 1, and cycle 7 day 1 as timepoints, blood was sampled. The table came from immunoSEQ multiplex PCR; TCRdb's copy has only in-frame clones and leaves some out. The table shows about 120,000 clones, with 80% to 90% occurring only once. A word on this clone: Its antigen is undetermined.

Study results and caveats: Researchers report that CD8+ T cells had, on average, more expanded clones than CD4+.

This CDR3 is built from 15 residues. V lost 5 bases and J 2 bases, leaving 16 bases between the germline ends. Germline CDR1 is MNHEY and CDR2 is SVGAGI. The source is an adult with an advanced solid tumor such as melanoma, head and neck, liver or kidney cancer. The sample was CD4+ or CD8+ T cells sorted from blood, taken in a trial of the OX40 agonist ivuxolimab. The rearrangement uses TRBV6-5 and TRBJ2-7; TRBD2 might be the D (6 bases). The CDR3: CASSRGTLHTYEQYF. Written as DNA, the CDR3 is TGTGCCAGCAGTCGGGGGACGCTCCACACCTACGAGCAGTACTTC.